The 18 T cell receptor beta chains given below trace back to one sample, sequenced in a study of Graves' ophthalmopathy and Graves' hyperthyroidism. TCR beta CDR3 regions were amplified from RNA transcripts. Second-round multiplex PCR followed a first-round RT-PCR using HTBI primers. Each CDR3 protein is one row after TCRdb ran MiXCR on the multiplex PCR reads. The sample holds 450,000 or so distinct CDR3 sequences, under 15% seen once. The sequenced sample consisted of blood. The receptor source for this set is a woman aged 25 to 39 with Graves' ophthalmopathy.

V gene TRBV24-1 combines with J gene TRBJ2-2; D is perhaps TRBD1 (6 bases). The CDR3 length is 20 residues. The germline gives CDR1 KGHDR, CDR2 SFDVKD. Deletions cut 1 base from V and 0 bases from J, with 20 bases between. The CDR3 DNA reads TGTGCCACCAGTGATTTATCAGTAGGGGGACACTCCACGAACACCGGGGAGCTGTTTTTT. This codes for CATSDLSVGGHSTNTGELFF.

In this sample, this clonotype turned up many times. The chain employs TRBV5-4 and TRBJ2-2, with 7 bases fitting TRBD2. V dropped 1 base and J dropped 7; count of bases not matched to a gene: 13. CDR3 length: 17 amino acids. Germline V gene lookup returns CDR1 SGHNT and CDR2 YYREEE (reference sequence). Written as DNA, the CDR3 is TGTGCCAGCAGCTTGAGGGCGGGAGCGCCTTTGATCGGGGAGCTGTTTTTT. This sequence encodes CASSLRAGAPLIGELFF.

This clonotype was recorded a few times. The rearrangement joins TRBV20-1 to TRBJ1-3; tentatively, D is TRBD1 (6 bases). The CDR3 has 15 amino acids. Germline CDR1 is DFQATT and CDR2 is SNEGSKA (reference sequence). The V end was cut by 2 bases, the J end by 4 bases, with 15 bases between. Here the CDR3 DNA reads TGCAGTGCTAGACGGCCGGGGGCGCAAGGAAACACCATATATTTT. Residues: CSARRPGAQGNTIYF.

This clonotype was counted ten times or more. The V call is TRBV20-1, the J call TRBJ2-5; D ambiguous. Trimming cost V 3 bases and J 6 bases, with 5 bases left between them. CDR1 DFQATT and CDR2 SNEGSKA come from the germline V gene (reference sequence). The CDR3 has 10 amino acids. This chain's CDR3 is CSARVQTQYF. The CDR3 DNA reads TGCAGTGCTAGGGTCCAGACCCAGTACTTC.

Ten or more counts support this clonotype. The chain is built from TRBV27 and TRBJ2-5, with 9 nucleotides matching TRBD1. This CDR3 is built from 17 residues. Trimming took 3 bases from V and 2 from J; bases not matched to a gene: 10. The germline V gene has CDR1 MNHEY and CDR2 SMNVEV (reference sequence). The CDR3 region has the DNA TGTGCCAGCAGTTTCCGGGGACAGGGCTATAGTCAAGAGACCCAGTACTTC. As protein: CASSFRGQGYSQETQYF.

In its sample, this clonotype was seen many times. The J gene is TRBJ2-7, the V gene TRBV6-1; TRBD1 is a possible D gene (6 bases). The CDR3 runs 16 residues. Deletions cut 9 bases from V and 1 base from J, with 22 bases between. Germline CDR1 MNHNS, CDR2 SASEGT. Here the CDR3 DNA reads TGTGCCAGTGCCCGGGGCCAGTACGGACAGTCCTACGAGCAGTACTTC. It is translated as CASARGQYGQSYEQYF.

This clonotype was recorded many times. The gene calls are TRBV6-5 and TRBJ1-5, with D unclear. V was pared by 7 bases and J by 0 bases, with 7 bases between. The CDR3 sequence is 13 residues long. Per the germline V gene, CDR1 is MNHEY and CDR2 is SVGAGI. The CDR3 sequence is CASTGDSNQPQHF. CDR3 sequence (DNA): TGTGCCAGCACCGGGGATAGCAATCAGCCCCAGCATTTT.

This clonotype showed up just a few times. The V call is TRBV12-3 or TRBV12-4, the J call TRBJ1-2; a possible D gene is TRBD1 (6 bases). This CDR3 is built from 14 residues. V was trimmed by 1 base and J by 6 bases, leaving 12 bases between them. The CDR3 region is CASSLVLGADGYTF. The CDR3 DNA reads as TGTGCCAGCAGTTTAGTTCTGGGGGCGGATGGCTACACCTTC.

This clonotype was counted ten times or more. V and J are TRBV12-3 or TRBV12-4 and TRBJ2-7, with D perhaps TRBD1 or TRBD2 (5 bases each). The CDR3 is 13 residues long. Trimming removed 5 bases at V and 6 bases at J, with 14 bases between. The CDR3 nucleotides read TGTGCCAGCAGTCCGGGGACCGTAAGCGAGCAGTACTTC. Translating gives CASSPGTVSEQYF.

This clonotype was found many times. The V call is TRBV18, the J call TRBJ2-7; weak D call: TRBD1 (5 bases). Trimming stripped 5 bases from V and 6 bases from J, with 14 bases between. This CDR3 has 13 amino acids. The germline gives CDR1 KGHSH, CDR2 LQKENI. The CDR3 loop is CASSNGQLGEQYF. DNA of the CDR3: TGTGCCAGCTCAAACGGACAATTGGGCGAGCAGTACTTC. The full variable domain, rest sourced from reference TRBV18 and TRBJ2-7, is NAGVMQNPRHLVRRRGQEARLRCSPMKGHSHVYWYRQLPEEGLKFMVYLQKENIIDESGMPKERFSAEFPKEGPSILRIQQVVRGDSAAYFCASSNGQLGEQYFGPGTRLTVT.

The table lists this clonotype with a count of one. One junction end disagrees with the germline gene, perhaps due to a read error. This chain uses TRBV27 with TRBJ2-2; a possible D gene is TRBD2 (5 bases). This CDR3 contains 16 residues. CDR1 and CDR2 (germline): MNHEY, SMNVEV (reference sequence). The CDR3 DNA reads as TGTGCCAGCAGCCGACAACAGTATACGAACACCGGGGAGCTGTGTTTT. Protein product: CASSRQQYTNTGELCF.

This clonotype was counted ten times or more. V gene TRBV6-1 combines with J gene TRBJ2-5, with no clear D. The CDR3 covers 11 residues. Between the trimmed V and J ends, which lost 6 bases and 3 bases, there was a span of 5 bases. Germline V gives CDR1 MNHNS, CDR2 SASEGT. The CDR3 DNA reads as TGTGCCAGCAGACGTAAAGAGACCCAGTACTTC. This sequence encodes CASRRKETQYF.

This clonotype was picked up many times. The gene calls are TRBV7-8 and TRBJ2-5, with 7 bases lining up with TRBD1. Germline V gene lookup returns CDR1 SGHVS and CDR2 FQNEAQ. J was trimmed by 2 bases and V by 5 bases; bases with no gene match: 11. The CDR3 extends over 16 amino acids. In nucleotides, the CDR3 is TGTGCCAGCAGCACTGACAGGGTATGGGGGCAAGAGACCCAGTACTTC. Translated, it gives CASSTDRVWGQETQYF.

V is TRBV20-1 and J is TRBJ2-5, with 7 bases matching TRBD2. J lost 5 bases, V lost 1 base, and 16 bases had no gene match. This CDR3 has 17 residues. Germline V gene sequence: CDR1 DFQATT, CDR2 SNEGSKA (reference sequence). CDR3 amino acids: CSARGLGLAVPAETQYF. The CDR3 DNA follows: TGCAGTGCTAGAGGTCTCGGGCTAGCGGTTCCCGCCGAGACCCAGTACTTC.

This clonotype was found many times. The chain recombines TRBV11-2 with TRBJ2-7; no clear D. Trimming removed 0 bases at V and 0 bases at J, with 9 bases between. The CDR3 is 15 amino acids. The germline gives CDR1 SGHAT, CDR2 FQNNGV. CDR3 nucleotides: TGTGCCAGCAGCTTAGAAGTTTCCCTCTCCTACGAGCAGTACTTC. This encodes CASSLEVSLSYEQYF.

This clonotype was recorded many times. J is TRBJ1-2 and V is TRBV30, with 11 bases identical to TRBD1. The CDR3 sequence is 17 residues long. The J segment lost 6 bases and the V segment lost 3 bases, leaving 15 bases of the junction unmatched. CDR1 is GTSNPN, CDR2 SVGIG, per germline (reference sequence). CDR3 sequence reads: CAWSAGQGARKTNGYTF. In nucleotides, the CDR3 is TGTGCCTGGAGCGCTGGACAGGGGGCAAGGAAAACGAATGGCTACACCTTC.

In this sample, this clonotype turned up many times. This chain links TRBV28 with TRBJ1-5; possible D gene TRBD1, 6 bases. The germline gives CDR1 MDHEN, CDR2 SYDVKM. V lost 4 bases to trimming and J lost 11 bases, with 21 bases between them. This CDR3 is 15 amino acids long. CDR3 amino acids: CASSSLGKGDTAQHF. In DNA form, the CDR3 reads TGTGCCAGCAGTTCCCTAGGGAAGGGGGATACGGCCCAGCATTTT.

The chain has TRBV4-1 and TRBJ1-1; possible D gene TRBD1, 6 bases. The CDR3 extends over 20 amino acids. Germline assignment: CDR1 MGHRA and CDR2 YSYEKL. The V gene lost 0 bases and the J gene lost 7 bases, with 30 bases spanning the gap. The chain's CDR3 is CASSQDAMLGVSRGGIEAFF. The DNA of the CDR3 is TGCGCCAGCAGCCAAGATGCGATGCTTGGGGTGAGCAGGGGAGGGATTGAAGCTTTCTTT.